The 6 T cell receptor beta chains presented below share a single source sample, sequenced in a study of CD8 T cells in Susac syndrome. When the RNA was reverse transcribed, random hexamers were used with an input of roughly 0.5 to 1 ug. TCRdb analysed the immunoSEQ multiplex PCR reads with MiXCR anew, one entry per CDR3 protein. The repertoire holds fewer than 85,000 distinct CDR3 sequences, with approximately 93% as singletons. Sequencing used CD8+ T cells from PBMCs. The receptors originated from a human donor with Susac syndrome.

This clonotype was seen once. The chain employs TRBV12-3 or TRBV12-4 and TRBJ2-1; no reliable D call. The CDR3 is 13 residues long. Trimming stripped 5 bases from V and 2 bases from J, with 7 bases between. CDR3 protein: CASSPYTYNEQFF. Here the CDR3 DNA reads TGTGCCAGCAGTCCGTACACCTACAATGAGCAGTTCTTC.

DNA for the CDR3: TGTGCCAGCGGCCCCCAAGGAGAGTACAATGAGCAGTTCTTC. Translation: CASGPQGEYNEQFF. The chain carries TRBV27 and TRBJ2-1; D gene uncertain. The germline V and J ends were trimmed by 8 bases and 4 bases, with 15 bases remaining between them. This CDR3 comprises 14 residues. The germline gives CDR1 MNHEY, CDR2 SMNVEV (reference sequence).

This clonotype was recorded a few times. V and J are TRBV19 and TRBJ2-7; unclear D gene. Germline V gives CDR1 LNHDA, CDR2 SQIVND (reference sequence). Trimming left V 0 bases short and J 1 base short, with 7 bases between. The CDR3 runs 14 residues. Written as DNA, the CDR3 is TGTGCCAGTAGTATAGACGGCTCTTCCTACGAGCAGTACTTC. It codes for CASSIDGSSYEQYF.

J is TRBJ2-1 and V is TRBV19; no reliable D call. Germline V gives CDR1 LNHDA, CDR2 SQIVND (reference sequence). V lost 2 bases to trimming and J lost 5 bases, with 7 bases between them. The CDR3 has 13 residues. For the CDR3, the DNA is TGTGCCAGTAGTATACAGTTAGACAATGAGCAGTTCTTC. Translated, it gives CASSIQLDNEQFF.

J is TRBJ1-1 and V is TRBV30; no firm D call. The CDR3 sequence is 12 residues long. CDR1 is GTSNPN, CDR2 SVGIG, per germline (reference sequence). The V and J ends lost 1 base and 7 bases respectively, with 10 bases between them. The CDR3 protein is CAWSAFSGEAFF. The CDR3 DNA is TGTGCCTGGAGTGCCTTTTCAGGTGAAGCTTTCTTT.

This chain links TRBV20-1 with TRBJ2-1; TRBD2 agrees at 7 bases. The CDR3 covers 13 residues. CDR1 and CDR2 from the germline V gene are DFQATT and SNEGSKA (reference sequence). Trimming cost V 3 bases and J 6 bases; bases outside gene matches: 5. CDR3 in DNA: TGCAGTGCTAGGATACTAGCGCGCAATGAGCAGTTCTTC. Protein sequence: CSARILARNEQFF.